The 27 T cell receptor beta chains presented below share a single source sample, sequenced in a study of shared T cell receptors in the human thymus. Measured with immunoSEQ multiplex PCR; TCRdb has only the in-frame clones, and not every one. Seen here are about 610,000 clones, approximately 88% observed once, and the top ten hold 0.01%. The sample was also linked to a second study, of human thymus T cells.

The sequenced sample consisted of thymocytes. The receptors stem from a boy less than two years old with a congenital heart defect.

This sequence joins TRBV19 and TRBJ1-1, with D maybe TRBD1 (5 bases). The V gene's germline CDR1 is LNHDA and CDR2 SQIVND (reference sequence). This CDR3 contains 12 residues. Trimming stripped 10 bases from V and 1 base from J, with 10 bases between. The CDR3 reads CATRVGNTEAFF. CDR3 coding DNA: TGTGCCACCAGGGTTGGGAACACTGAAGCTTTCTTT.

The chain recombines TRBV7-2 with TRBJ2-7; D not certain. The CDR3 is 12 amino acids. CDR1 is SGHTA, CDR2 FQGNSA, per germline. Trimming shortened V by 1 base and J by 3 bases, and 4 bases separated the two germline ends. CDR3 coding DNA: TGTGCCAGCAGCTTAGAGCGCTACGAGCAGTACTTC. This codes for CASSLERYEQYF.

The chain couples TRBV10-3 to TRBJ2-1; D might be TRBD2 (6 bases). The CDR3 consists of 17 residues. The V and J ends lost 0 bases and 0 bases respectively, with 12 bases between them. Germline V gene sequence: CDR1 ENHRY, CDR2 SYGVKD. The CDR3 loop reads CAISESVRGSSYNEQFF. The CDR3 DNA reads TGTGCCATCAGTGAGTCGGTGCGGGGAAGCTCCTACAATGAGCAGTTCTTC.

The chain carries TRBV9 and TRBJ2-1; 8 bases map to TRBD2. Trimming took 5 bases from V and 2 from J; bases not matched to a gene: 6. Germline CDR1 SGDLS, CDR2 YYNGEE. The CDR3 loop spans 15 amino acids. CDR3 DNA sequence: TGTGCCAGCAGTTTGACTAGCGTCACCTACAATGAGCAGTTCTTC. Encoded protein: CASSLTSVTYNEQFF.

The V call is TRBV5-1, the J call TRBJ2-1; tentatively, D is TRBD2 (6 bases). The CDR3 covers 16 residues. V lost 7 bases, J lost 5 bases, and 22 bases lay in between. Germline V CDR1 and CDR2: SGHRS, YFSETQ. The CDR3 DNA reads TGCGCCAGCCACTTACGGGATACTAGCCGAAACAATGAGCAGTTCTTC. Protein product: CASHLRDTSRNNEQFF.

The chain links TRBV4-3 to TRBJ1-1, with D possibly being TRBD1 (5 bases). Between the trimmed V and J ends, which lost 0 bases and 10 bases, there was a span of 18 bases. In germline, CDR1 is LGHNA, CDR2 YSLEER. This CDR3 is 15 amino acids long. This chain's CDR3 is CASSQDWGVKPRAFF. DNA of the CDR3: TGCGCCAGCAGCCAAGATTGGGGCGTTAAACCCCGAGCTTTCTTT.

This clone was observed a single time. This chain connects TRBV2 to TRBJ2-5; tentative D call: TRBD1 (5 bases). Per germline, CDR1 SNHLY and CDR2 FYNNEI. The CDR3 has 13 amino acids. The germline V and J ends were trimmed by 4 bases and 2 bases, with 8 bases remaining between them. This CDR3 is CASSGGKQETQYF. For the CDR3, the DNA is TGTGCCAGCAGTGGGGGCAAGCAAGAGACCCAGTACTTC.

The genes are TRBV6-1 and TRBJ1-5; 10 bases map to TRBD1. V shed 4 bases and J 1 base; nucleotides not matched to a gene: 1. Germline V gives CDR1 MNHNS, CDR2 SASEGT. The CDR3 extends over 15 amino acids. The CDR3 loop is CASSGQGASNQPQHF. As DNA, the CDR3 is TGTGCCAGCAGTGGACAGGGGGCGAGCAATCAGCCCCAGCATTTT.

V and J are TRBV2 and TRBJ2-5, with D perhaps TRBD1 (6 bases). The CDR3 sequence is 15 residues long. V dropped 2 bases and J dropped 1 base, with 11 bases sitting between them. Per the germline V gene, CDR1 is SNHLY and CDR2 is FYNNEI. This chain's CDR3 is CASSEPHRVQETQYF. CDR3 nucleotides: TGTGCCAGCAGTGAACCACACAGGGTCCAAGAGACCCAGTACTTC.

The table lists this clone with a count of one. The chain carries TRBV7-6 and TRBJ2-2; TRBD2 agrees at 14 bases. The CDR3 has 18 residues. J lost 6 bases, V lost 4 bases, and 10 bases had no gene match. Germline V gene data show CDR1 as SGHVS and CDR2 as FNYEAQ. CDR3: CASSSASGTSGSAGELFF. The CDR3 DNA follows: TGTGCCAGCAGCTCAGCCTCCGGGACTAGCGGGAGTGCCGGGGAGCTGTTTTTT. The full variable domain, its missing parts supplied by reference TRBV7-6 and TRBJ2-2, is GAGVSQSPRYKVTKRGQDVALRCDPISGHVSLYWYRQALGQGPEFLTYFNYEAQQDKSGLPNDRFSAERPEGSISTLTIQRTEQRDSAMYRCASSSASGTSGSAGELFFGEGSRLTVL.

The chain recombines TRBV7-2 with TRBJ1-4; D remains ambiguous. The CDR3 consists of 13 residues. The germline gives CDR1 SGHTA, CDR2 FQGNSA. V gave up 3 bases and J gave up 5 bases, with 7 bases separating them. The CDR3 coding sequence is TGTGCCAGCAGCTTGAGCAGGAATGAAAAACTGTTTTTT. Its translation: CASSLSRNEKLFF.

V and J are TRBV28 and TRBJ1-3; D is perhaps TRBD1 (6 bases). The V gene's germline CDR1 is MDHEN and CDR2 SYDVKM. The CDR3 is 15 residues long. V lost 5 bases and J lost 8, with 19 bases in between. CDR3 sequence: CASSTSGREGDTIYF. DNA for the CDR3: TGTGCCAGCAGTACCTCGGGACGGGAGGGGGACACCATATATTTT.

This clone was seen a single time. The chain links TRBV6-4 to TRBJ2-5; D not resolved. Germline CDR1 is MRHNA and CDR2 is SNTAGT. This CDR3 is built from 13 residues. V lost 2 bases, J lost 7 bases, and 11 bases lay in between. In DNA, the CDR3 is TGTGCCAGCAGTGACCATCAAAGGAGGACCCAGTACTTC. Its protein product is CASSDHQRRTQYF.

The genes are TRBV11-3 and TRBJ2-5; D ambiguous. V lost 1 base and J 4 bases, leaving 13 bases between the germline ends. Per the germline V gene, CDR1 is SGHNT and CDR2 is YENEEA. CDR3 size: 15 residues. CDR3 sequence: CASSLGAEYRETQYF. The CDR3 nucleotides read TGTGCCAGCAGCTTAGGGGCTGAGTATAGAGAGACCCAGTACTTC. Supplemented by reference TRBV11-3 and TRBJ2-5, the full variable domain reads EAGVVQSPRYKIIEKKQPVAFWCNPISGHNTLYWYLQNLGQGPELLIRYENEEAVDDSQLPKDRFSAERLKGVDSTLKIQPAELGDSAVYLCASSLGAEYRETQYFGPGTRLLVL.

This rearrangement joins TRBV2 to TRBJ2-1; 12 bases are shared with TRBD2. CDR1 is SNHLY and CDR2 is FYNNEI in the germline V gene. The CDR3 runs 16 residues. V was pared by 1 base and J by 10 bases, with 8 bases of the junction left unmatched. CDR3 loop: CASSEELAGGSWEQFF. CDR3 DNA sequence: TGTGCCAGCAGTGAAGAACTAGCGGGAGGAAGTTGGGAGCAGTTCTTC.

Comments on this clone: The identical CDR3 is also encoded by other nucleotide sequences in the sample. This chain connects TRBV5-5 to TRBJ1-2; 8 bases map to TRBD1. Trimming removed 4 bases from V and 6 bases from J; junction bases left unmatched: 5. Germline V gives CDR1 SGHKS, CDR2 YYEKEE (reference sequence). The CDR3 length is 13 residues. The CDR3 protein is CASSLGQDDGYTF. CDR3 nucleotide sequence: TGTGCCAGCAGCCTGGGACAGGACGATGGCTACACCTTC.

This rearrangement joins TRBV11-3 to TRBJ2-1, with 14 positions matching TRBD2. Trimming removed 5 bases from V and 10 bases from J; junction bases left unmatched: 4. Germline CDR1 reads SGHNT; CDR2 reads YENEEA. This CDR3 is built from 14 residues. CDR3 loop: CASSPGTSGREQFF. The CDR3, as DNA: TGTGCCAGCAGCCCCGGGACTAGCGGGAGAGAGCAGTTCTTC.

The chain joins TRBV12-5 to TRBJ1-1, with D possibly matching TRBD1 (6 bases). The germline V gene has CDR1 LGHNT and CDR2 FRNRAP. V was cut by 2 bases and J by 3 bases, with 19 bases left in between. This CDR3 is built from 17 residues. CDR3 sequence reads: CASGLSPGGAGHTEAFF. DNA for the CDR3: TGTGCTAGTGGTTTGTCCCCGGGGGGGGCAGGTCACACTGAAGCTTTCTTT. The full variable domain, rest sourced from reference TRBV12-5 and TRBJ1-1, is DARVTQTPRHKVTEMGQEVTMRCQPILGHNTVFWYRQTMMQGLELLAYFRNRAPLDDSGMPKDRFSAEMPDATLATLKIQPSEPRDSAVYFCASGLSPGGAGHTEAFFGQGTRLTVV.

V and J are TRBV27 and TRBJ2-7; TRBD2 matches 13 bases. The J segment lost 2 bases and the V segment lost 0 bases, leaving 4 bases of the junction unmatched. The germline CDR1 and CDR2 sequences are MNHEY and SMNVEV (reference sequence). The CDR3 is 17 residues long. CDR3 protein: CASSLSRTSGGTYEQYF. For the CDR3, the DNA is TGTGCCAGCAGTTTATCCCGGACTAGCGGGGGAACCTACGAGCAGTACTTC.

The table lists this clone with a few counts. The chain has TRBV2 and TRBJ1-4, with TRBD1 matching 7 bases. CDR3 length: 14 amino acids. J gave up 6 bases and V 0 bases, and 1 base lay outside the gene matches. The germline V gene encodes CDR1 SNHLY and CDR2 FYNNEI. DNA for the CDR3: TGTGCCAGCAGTGAAGCACAGGGGTATGAAAAACTGTTTTTT. Protein sequence: CASSEAQGYEKLFF.

This chain links TRBV6-5 with TRBJ2-3; 7 positions agree with TRBD2. The CDR3 has 14 amino acids. J gave up 2 bases and V 8 bases, and 7 bases lay outside the gene matches. Germline CDR1 MNHEY, CDR2 SVGAGI. CDR3: CASGSGIFTDTQYF. For the CDR3, the DNA is TGTGCCAGCGGAAGCGGGATATTCACAGATACGCAGTATTTT.

V is TRBV27 and J is TRBJ1-4; D remains unclear. V lost 2 bases and J lost 4, with 5 bases in between. Germline loops: CDR1 MNHEY, CDR2 SMNVEV (reference sequence). The CDR3 spans 13 residues. The CDR3 coding sequence is TGTGCCAGCAGTTTAAGCTTTAATGAAAAACTGTTTTTT. Its protein product is CASSLSFNEKLFF.

The chain has TRBV6-6 and TRBJ2-7; 7 nucleotides match TRBD2. The CDR3 consists of 13 residues. Germline V gives CDR1 MNHNY, CDR2 SVGAGI (reference sequence). V trimming: 6 bases; J trimming: 2 bases; junction bases outside the gene matches: 4. The CDR3 protein is CASRTGLAYEQYF. CDR3 sequence (DNA): TGTGCCAGCAGGACCGGACTAGCCTACGAGCAGTACTTC.

This clone showed up just once. The J gene is TRBJ2-3, the V gene TRBV6-1; 7 nucleotides align to TRBD2. The CDR3 is 18 amino acids. V trimming: 4 bases; J trimming: 3 bases; junction bases outside the gene matches: 16. Per germline, CDR1 MNHNS and CDR2 SASEGT. CDR3 sequence reads: CASSARPGGAGVTDTQYF. The CDR3 nucleotides are TGTGCCAGCAGTGCCCGGCCGGGAGGAGCGGGCGTAACAGATACGCAGTATTTT.

The V and J genes are TRBV5-6 and TRBJ2-6, with 8 bases aligning to TRBD1. Germline CDR1 reads SGHDT; CDR2 reads YYEEEE. The CDR3 extends over 16 amino acids. V lost 3 bases to trimming and J lost 0 bases; unmatched junction nucleotides: 2. This CDR3 reads CASSSGGGSGANVLTF. CDR3 nucleotides: TGTGCCAGCAGCTCAGGGGGCGGCTCTGGGGCCAACGTCCTGACTTTC.

The chain carries TRBV10-2 and TRBJ1-4; unclear D gene. V dropped 2 bases and J dropped 7 bases, with 11 bases sitting between them. CDR1 and CDR2 from the germline V gene are WSHSY and SAAADI. This CDR3 region has 14 residues. Here the CDR3 reads CASSEGRGGEKLFF. CDR3 bases: TGCGCCAGCAGTGAGGGGAGAGGAGGTGAAAAACTGTTTTTT.

In DNA, the CDR3 is TGTGCCAGCAGTTTAGCGGGGACAGGGGGCCCCTACAATGAGCAGTTCTTC. It yields the protein CASSLAGTGGPYNEQFF. The chain links TRBV28 to TRBJ2-1; 12 bases line up with TRBD1. The CDR3 has 17 amino acids. The trim removed 2 bases at V and 2 bases at J, leaving 4 bases unmatched. Germline V CDR1 and CDR2: MDHEN, SYDVKM.